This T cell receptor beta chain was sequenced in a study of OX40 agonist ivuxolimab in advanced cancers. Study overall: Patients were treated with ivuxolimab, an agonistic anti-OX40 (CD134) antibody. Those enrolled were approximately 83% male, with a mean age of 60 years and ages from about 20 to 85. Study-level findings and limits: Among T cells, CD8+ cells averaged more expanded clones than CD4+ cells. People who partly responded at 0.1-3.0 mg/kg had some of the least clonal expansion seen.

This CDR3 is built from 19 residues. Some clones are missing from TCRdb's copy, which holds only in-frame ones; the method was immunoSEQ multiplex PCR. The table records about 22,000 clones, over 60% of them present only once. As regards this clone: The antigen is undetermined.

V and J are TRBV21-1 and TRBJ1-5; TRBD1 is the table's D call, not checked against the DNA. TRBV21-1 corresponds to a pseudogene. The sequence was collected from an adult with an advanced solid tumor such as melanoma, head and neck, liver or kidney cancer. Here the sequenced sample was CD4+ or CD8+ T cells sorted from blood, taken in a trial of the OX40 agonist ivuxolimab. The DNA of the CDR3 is TGTGCCAGCAGGCGAGCAAAGACAGGGGGGGTTTATAGCAATCAGCCCCAGCATTTT. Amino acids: CASRRAKTGGVYSNQPQHF.